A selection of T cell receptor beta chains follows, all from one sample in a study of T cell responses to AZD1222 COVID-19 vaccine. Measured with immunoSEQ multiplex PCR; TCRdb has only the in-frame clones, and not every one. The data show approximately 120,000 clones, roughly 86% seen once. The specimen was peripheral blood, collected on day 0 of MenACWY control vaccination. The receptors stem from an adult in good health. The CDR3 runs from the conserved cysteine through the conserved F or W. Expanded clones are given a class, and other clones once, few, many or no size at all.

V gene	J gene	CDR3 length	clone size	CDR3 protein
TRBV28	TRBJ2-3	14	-	CASSLHSLADTQYF
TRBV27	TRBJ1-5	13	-	CASSFSGLGPQHF
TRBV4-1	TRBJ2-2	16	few	CASSQDGSGGTGELFF
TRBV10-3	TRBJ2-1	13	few	CAISDSQETEQFF
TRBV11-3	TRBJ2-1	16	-	CASSLVSGTNYNEQFF
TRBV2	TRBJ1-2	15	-	CASSGTVRQPEGYTF
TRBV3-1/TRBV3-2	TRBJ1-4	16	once	CASSQVFGAENEKLFF
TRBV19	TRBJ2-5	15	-	CASSIGRLNQETQYF
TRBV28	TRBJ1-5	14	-	CASSSELGNQPQHF
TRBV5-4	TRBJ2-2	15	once	CASSAGQAYTGELFF
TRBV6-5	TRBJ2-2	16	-	CASSYRREGGTGELFF
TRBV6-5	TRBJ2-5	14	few	CASSYSRLRGTQYF
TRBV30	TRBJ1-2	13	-	CAWSVSGDYGYTF